This TCR beta chain was obtained from a study of post-analysis software for immune sequencing data. As for the study in general: Recorded disease courses covered relapsing-remitting, secondary progressive and progressive-relapsing multiple sclerosis. Some patients had no subtype annotation. The study, taken as a whole, reports: Normalized Chao1 diversity was significantly lower in multiple sclerosis patients than in controls. A handful of TRBV segments appeared more often in patients than in controls, and TRBV5-6, TRBV5-1 and TRBV20-1 were among these.

There are 15 residues in the CDR3. CDR1 SGHTA and CDR2 FQGNSA come from the germline V gene. This clonotype appeared a single time. Its specificity is unknown. Carried by the TCR beta cDNA libraries were unique molecular identifiers. The T cell input of about 0.9 to 11 million gave roughly 0.5 million cDNA molecules. TCRdb ran MiXCR on the PCR reads and lists one entry per CDR3 protein. This table holds some 800,000 distinct CDR3 sequences, roughly 50% found once. Source material: blood. The chain joins TRBV7-2 to TRBJ2-5; 7 bases align to TRBD2. Near its end, the DNA agrees better with TRBJ2-7, so the J call may be wrong. The sequence derives from a girl aged 10-17 years with multiple sclerosis. Here the CDR3 DNA reads TGTGCCAGCAGCAAGCGGGACGCACGCACCTACGAGCAGTACTTC. Translated: CASSKRDARTYEQYF.